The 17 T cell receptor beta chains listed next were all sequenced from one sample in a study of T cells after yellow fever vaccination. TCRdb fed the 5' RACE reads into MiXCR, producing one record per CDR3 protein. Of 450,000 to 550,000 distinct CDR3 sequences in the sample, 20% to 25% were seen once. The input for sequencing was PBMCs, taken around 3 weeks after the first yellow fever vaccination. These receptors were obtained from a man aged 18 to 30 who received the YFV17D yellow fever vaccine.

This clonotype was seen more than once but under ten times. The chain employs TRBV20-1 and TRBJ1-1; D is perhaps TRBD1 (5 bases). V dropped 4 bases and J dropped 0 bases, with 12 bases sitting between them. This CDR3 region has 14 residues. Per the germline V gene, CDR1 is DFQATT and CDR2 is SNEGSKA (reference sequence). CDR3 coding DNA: TGCAGTGCTACCTCACAGACAGTGAACACTGAAGCTTTCTTT. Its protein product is CSATSQTVNTEAFF.

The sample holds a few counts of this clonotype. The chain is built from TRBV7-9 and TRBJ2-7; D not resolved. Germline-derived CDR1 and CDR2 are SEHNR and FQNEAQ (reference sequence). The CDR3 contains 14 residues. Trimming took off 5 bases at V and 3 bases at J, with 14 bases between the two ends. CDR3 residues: CASSPKYERYEQYF. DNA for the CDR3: TGTGCCAGCAGCCCCAAGTACGAGCGCTACGAGCAGTACTTC.

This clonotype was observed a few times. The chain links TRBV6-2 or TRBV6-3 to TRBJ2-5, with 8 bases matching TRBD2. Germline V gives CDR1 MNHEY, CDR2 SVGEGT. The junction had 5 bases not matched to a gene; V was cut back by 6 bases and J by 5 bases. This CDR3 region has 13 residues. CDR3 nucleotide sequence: TGTGCCAGCAGCCGGGGGGGCTGGGAGACCCAGTACTTC. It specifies CASSRGGWETQYF.

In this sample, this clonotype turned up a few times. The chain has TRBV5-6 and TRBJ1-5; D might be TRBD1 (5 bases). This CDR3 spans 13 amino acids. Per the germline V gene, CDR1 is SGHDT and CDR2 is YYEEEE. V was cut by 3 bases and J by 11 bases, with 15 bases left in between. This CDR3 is CASSSGLLGAQHF. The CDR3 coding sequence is TGTGCCAGCAGCTCGGGTCTTTTAGGGGCCCAGCATTTT.

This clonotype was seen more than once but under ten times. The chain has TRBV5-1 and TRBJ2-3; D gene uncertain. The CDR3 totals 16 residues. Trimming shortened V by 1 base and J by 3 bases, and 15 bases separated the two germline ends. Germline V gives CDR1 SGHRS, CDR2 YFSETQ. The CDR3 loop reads CASSLPIESSTDTQYF. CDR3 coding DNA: TGCGCCAGCAGCTTGCCAATAGAGTCATCTACAGATACGCAGTATTTT.

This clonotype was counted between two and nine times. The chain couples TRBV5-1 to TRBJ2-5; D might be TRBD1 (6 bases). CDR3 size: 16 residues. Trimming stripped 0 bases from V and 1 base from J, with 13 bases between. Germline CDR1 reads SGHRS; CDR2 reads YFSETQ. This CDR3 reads CASSLGSGVLQETQYF. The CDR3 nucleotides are TGCGCCAGCAGCTTGGGGTCAGGGGTCCTCCAAGAGACCCAGTACTTC.

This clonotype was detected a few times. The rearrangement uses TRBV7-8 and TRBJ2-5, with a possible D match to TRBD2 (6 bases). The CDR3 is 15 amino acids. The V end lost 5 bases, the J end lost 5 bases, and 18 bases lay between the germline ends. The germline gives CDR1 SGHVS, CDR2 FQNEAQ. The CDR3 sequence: CASSVREMEGETQYF. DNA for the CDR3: TGTGCCAGCAGCGTACGGGAGATGGAAGGGGAGACCCAGTACTTC.

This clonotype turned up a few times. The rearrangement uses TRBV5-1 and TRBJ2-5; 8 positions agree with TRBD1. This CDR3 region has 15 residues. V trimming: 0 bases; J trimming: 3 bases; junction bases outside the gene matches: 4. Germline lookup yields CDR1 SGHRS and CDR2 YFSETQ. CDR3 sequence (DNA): TGCGCCAGCAGCTTGGGGACAGGGCAAAAAGAGACCCAGTACTTC. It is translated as CASSLGTGQKETQYF.

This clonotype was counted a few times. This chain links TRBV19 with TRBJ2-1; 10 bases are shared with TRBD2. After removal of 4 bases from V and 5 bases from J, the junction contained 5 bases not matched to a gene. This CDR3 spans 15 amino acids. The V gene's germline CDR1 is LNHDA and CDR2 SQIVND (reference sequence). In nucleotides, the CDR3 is TGTGCCAGTAGTAGAACTAGCGGGGACCACAATGAGCAGTTCTTC. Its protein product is CASSRTSGDHNEQFF.

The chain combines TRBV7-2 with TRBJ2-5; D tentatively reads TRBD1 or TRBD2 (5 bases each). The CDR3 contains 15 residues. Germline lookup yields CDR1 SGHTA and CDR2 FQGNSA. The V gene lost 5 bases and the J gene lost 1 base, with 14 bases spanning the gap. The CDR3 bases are TGTGCCAGCAGCGCCAGATGGGGGAGCCAAGAGACCCAGTACTTC. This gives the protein CASSARWGSQETQYF.

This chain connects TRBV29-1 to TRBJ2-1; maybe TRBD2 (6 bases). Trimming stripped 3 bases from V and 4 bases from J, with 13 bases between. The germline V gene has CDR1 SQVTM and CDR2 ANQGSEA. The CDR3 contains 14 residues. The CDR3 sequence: CSVDFLARYNEQFF. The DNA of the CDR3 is TGCAGCGTTGATTTTCTAGCGAGGTACAATGAGCAGTTCTTC.

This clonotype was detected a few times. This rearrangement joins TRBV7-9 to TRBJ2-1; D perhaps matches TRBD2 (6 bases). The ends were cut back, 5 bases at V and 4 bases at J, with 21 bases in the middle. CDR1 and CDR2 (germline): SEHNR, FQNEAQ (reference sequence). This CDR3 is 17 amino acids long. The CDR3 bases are TGTGCCAGCAGCCGGAAGGCTATCCGGGACTTGTACAATGAGCAGTTCTTC. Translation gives CASSRKAIRDLYNEQFF. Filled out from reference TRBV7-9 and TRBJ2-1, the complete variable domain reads DTGVSQNPRHKITKRGQNVTFRCDPISEHNRLYWYRQTLGQGPEFLTYFQNEAQLEKSRLLSDRFSAERPKGSFSTLEIQRTEQGDSAMYLCASSRKAIRDLYNEQFFGPGTRLTVL.

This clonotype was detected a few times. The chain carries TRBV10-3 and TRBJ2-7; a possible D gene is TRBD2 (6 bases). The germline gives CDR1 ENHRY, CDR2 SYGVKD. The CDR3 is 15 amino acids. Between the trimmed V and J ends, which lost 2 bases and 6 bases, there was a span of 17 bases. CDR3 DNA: TGTGCCATCAGTGAGACGCCCGGAGGGGAGAGCGAGCAGTACGTC. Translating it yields CAISETPGGESEQYV.

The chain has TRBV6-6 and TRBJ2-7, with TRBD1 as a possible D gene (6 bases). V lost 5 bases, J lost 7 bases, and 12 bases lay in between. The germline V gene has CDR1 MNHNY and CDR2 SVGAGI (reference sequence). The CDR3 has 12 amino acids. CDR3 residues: CASSLQGQEQYV. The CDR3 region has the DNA TGTGCCAGCAGTCTACAGGGTCAAGAGCAGTACGTC.

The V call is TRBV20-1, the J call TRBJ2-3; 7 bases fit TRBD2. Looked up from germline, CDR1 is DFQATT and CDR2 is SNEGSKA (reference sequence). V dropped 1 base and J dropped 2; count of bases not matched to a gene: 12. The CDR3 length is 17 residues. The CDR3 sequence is CSARARLSGEYTDTQYF. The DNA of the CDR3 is TGCAGTGCTAGAGCCCGACTCAGCGGGGAGTACACAGATACGCAGTATTTT.

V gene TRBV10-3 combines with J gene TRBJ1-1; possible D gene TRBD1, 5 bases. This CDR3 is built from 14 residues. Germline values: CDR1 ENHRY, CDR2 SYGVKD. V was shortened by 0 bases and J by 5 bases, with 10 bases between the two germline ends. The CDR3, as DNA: TGTGCCATCAGTGAGTCTAGGGGCAGGACTGAAGCTTTCTTT. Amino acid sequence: CAISESRGRTEAFF.

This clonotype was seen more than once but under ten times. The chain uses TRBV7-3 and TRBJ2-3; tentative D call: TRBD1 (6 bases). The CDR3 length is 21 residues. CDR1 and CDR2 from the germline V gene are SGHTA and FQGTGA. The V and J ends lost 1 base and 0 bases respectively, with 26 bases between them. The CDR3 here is CASSLNPTPISEDSSTDTQYF. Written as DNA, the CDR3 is TGTGCCAGCAGCTTAAACCCGACCCCCATAAGTGAGGACAGTAGCACAGATACGCAGTATTTT.